The 10 T cell receptor beta chains below all came from one sample that was sequenced in a study of cytomegalovirus exposure and HLA in healthy donors. The PCR used 60 Vbeta and 13 Jbeta primers. Sequencing was performed with immunoSEQ multiplex PCR; in TCRdb, only in-frame clones are kept and a portion is missing. Of approximately 130,000 clones listed, about two thirds are singletons. Sequences were obtained from PBMCs. These receptors originate from a woman aged 60 to 75 in good health and CMV-seropositive.

This clone was detected only once. This rearrangement joins TRBV19 to TRBJ2-1; D gene ambiguous. Between the trimmed V and J ends, which lost 6 bases and 3 bases, there was a span of 12 bases. Germline CDR1 reads LNHDA; CDR2 reads SQIVND (reference sequence). The CDR3 has 14 amino acids. CDR3 nucleotides: TGTGCCAGTAGCTATCTCTCGGGCTACAATGAGCAGTTCTTC. Its protein product is CASSYLSGYNEQFF.

The V and J genes are TRBV5-3 and TRBJ1-1; D gene ambiguous. TRBV5-3 is an open reading frame whose function is uncertain. The CDR3 is 15 amino acids. Trimming removed 4 bases at V and 1 base at J, with 14 bases between. The CDR3 region has the DNA TGTGCCAGAAGCCCTGGGAGGGAAGGGAACACTGAAGCTTTCTTT. This gives the protein CARSPGREGNTEAFF.

This clone was seen once. The chain recombines TRBV5-1 with TRBJ1-6; D may be TRBD1 (5 bases). The germline V gene has CDR1 SGHRS and CDR2 YFSETQ. This CDR3 has 16 residues. V was shortened by 3 bases and J by 6 bases, with 16 bases between the two germline ends. The CDR3 spells CASSSSGRGTNSPLHF. As DNA, the CDR3 is TGCGCCAGCAGCTCTAGCGGGCGGGGCACTAATTCACCCCTCCACTTT.

V and J are TRBV2 and TRBJ2-5; D call uncertain. Germline-derived CDR1 and CDR2 are SNHLY and FYNNEI. The CDR3 contains 14 residues. Trimming cost V 2 bases and J 5 bases, with 12 bases left between them. CDR3 residues: CASSEFLDGETQYF. The CDR3 nucleotides read TGTGCCAGCAGTGAATTTCTAGACGGCGAGACCCAGTACTTC.

The gene calls are TRBV5-1 and TRBJ2-3; TRBD1 might be the D (9 bases). The germline CDR1 and CDR2 sequences are SGHRS and YFSETQ. V lost 2 bases to trimming and J lost 2 bases, with 18 bases between them. This CDR3 spans 17 amino acids. In nucleotides, the CDR3 is TGCGCCAGCAGCTTCGGCGGGGGGACAGGGAACACAGATACGCAGTATTTT. Translating it yields CASSFGGGTGNTDTQYF.

In its sample, this clone was seen a few times. The V and J genes are TRBV10-3 and TRBJ2-7; 7 nucleotides align to TRBD1. The J segment lost 3 bases and the V segment lost 10 bases, leaving 9 bases of the junction unmatched. The length of the CDR3 is 13 residues. Germline V lookup: CDR1 ENHRY, CDR2 SYGVKD. DNA of the CDR3: TGTGCCAACAGACGACAGGGTTTCTACGAGCAGTACTTC. Translated: CANRRQGFYEQYF.

Of note for this clone: Other nucleotide sequences from this sample produce the same CDR3. The chain carries TRBV7-9 and TRBJ1-2; 7 bases are a match to TRBD1. CDR1 and CDR2 from the germline V gene are SEHNR and FQNEAQ (reference sequence). J lost 0 bases, V lost 0 bases, and 1 base had no gene match. The CDR3 extends over 15 amino acids. The CDR3 coding sequence is TGTGCCAGCAGCTTAGCGCAGGGGGCTAACTATGGCTACACCTTC. The encoded protein is CASSLAQGANYGYTF.

The rearrangement joins TRBV4-2 to TRBJ1-1; 9 bases agree with TRBD1. Losses at the gene ends were 3 bases for V and 1 base for J; bases not matched to a gene: 3. The V gene's germline CDR1 is LGHNA and CDR2 YNFKEQ. There are 15 residues in the CDR3. CDR3 amino acids: CASSHLQGANTEAFF. DNA for the CDR3: TGTGCCAGCAGCCACCTACAGGGGGCGAACACTGAAGCTTTCTTT.

This chain joins TRBV5-1 and TRBJ1-1; D is unresolved. Germline V gene lookup returns CDR1 SGHRS and CDR2 YFSETQ. The V gene lost 4 bases and the J gene lost 5 bases, with 15 bases spanning the gap. There are 14 residues in the CDR3. CDR3 sequence: CASSPHEVRTEAFF. As DNA, the CDR3 is TGCGCCAGCAGCCCCCATGAGGTAAGAACTGAAGCTTTCTTT.

The chain uses TRBV19 and TRBJ1-2; the match to TRBD1 covers 9 bases. The CDR3 consists of 15 residues. V was clipped by 3 bases and J by 2 bases; unmatched bases: 4. Germline V CDR1 and CDR2: LNHDA, SQIVND (reference sequence). The chain's CDR3 is CASSIWDRVNYGYTF. For the CDR3, the DNA is TGTGCCAGTAGTATTTGGGACAGGGTGAACTATGGCTACACCTTC.